The 11 T cell receptor beta chains reported below all come from one sample, sequenced in a study of Ad26.COV2.S vaccination and SARS-CoV-2 variants. Treatment described: 15 to 20 received Ad26.COV2.S at low or high dose, single or two shots; a few received placebo; per-sample allocation not given. Day 63 after the first injection of vaccine or placebo was the sampling time. Method: immunoSEQ multiplex PCR; TCRdb's copy keeps in-frame clones and lacks some. The sample gives 440,000 or so clones, 90% of which show up once; less than 5.5% is in the top ten. This sample comprised peripheral blood, obtained in a trial of Ad26.COV2.S vaccine versus placebo. The receptors were gathered from a person between 18 and 59 years old who received the Ad26.COV2.S COVID-19 vaccine or a placebo.

The J gene is TRBJ1-3, the V gene TRBV7-9, with 8 bases that match TRBD1. There are 15 residues in the CDR3. V trimming: 5 bases; J trimming: 1 base; junction bases outside the gene matches: 4. Germline V gene data show CDR1 as SEHNR and CDR2 as FQNEAQ (reference sequence). DNA of the CDR3: TGTGCCAGCAGCCTCGACAGGGGATCTGGAAACACCATATATTTT. It specifies CASSLDRGSGNTIYF. The complete variable domain, with remaining parts taken from reference TRBV7-9 and TRBJ1-3, reads DTGVSQNPRHKITKRGQNVTFRCDPISEHNRLYWYRQTLGQGPEFLTYFQNEAQLEKSRLLSDRFSAERPKGSFSTLEIQRTEQGDSAMYLCASSLDRGSGNTIYFGEGSWLTVV.

This clone was detected only a few times. The chain links TRBV7-3 to TRBJ2-2; no firm D call. V shed 9 bases and J shed 4 bases, with 9 bases lying between them. The CDR3 consists of 12 residues. The germline V gene has CDR1 SGHTA and CDR2 FQGTGA. For the CDR3, the DNA is TGTGCCAGTGGCTGGGGCACCGGGGAGCTGTTTTTT. It is translated as CASGWGTGELFF. The full variable domain, in which reference TRBV7-3 and TRBJ2-2 provide the parts outside the CDR3, is GAGVSQTPSNKVTEKGKYVELRCDPISGHTALYWYRQSLGQGPEFLIYFQGTGAADDSGLPNDRFFAVRPEGSVSTLKIQRTERGDSAVYLCASGWGTGELFFGEGSRLTVL.

The V call is TRBV6-2 or TRBV6-3, the J call TRBJ1-1; D gene ambiguous. The CDR3 consists of 13 residues. Looked up from germline, CDR1 is MNHEY and CDR2 is SVGEGT. V was trimmed by 2 bases and J by 1 base, leaving 5 bases between them. The CDR3 loop reads CASSYAANTEAFF. The DNA for the CDR3 is TGTGCCAGCAGTTACGCAGCGAACACTGAAGCTTTCTTT.

This clone appeared once. This chain joins TRBV7-9 and TRBJ2-1, with 8 bases identical to TRBD1. V lost 5 bases, J lost 8 bases, and 11 bases stayed unmatched. This CDR3 is 15 amino acids long. Per the germline V gene, CDR1 is SEHNR and CDR2 is FQNEAQ (reference sequence). CDR3 sequence: CASSLQGDLGDEQFF. Written as DNA, the CDR3 is TGTGCCAGCAGCCTACAGGGGGACCTAGGGGATGAGCAGTTCTTC.

The V gene is TRBV27, the J gene TRBJ2-7; 13 positions match TRBD2. Germline V gene data show CDR1 as MNHEY and CDR2 as SMNVEV (reference sequence). The CDR3 covers 17 residues. With V trimmed by 5 bases and J by 0 bases, 7 bases remained unmatched. DNA of the CDR3: TGTGCCAGCAGTGGACTAGCGGGAGTACGGAGCTCCTACGAGCAGTACTTC. Translated: CASSGLAGVRSSYEQYF.

The rearrangement links TRBV19 to TRBJ2-1, with a weak D call TRBD2 (6 bases). The CDR3 totals 13 residues. The germline CDR1 and CDR2 sequences are LNHDA and SQIVND (reference sequence). V was cut by 7 bases and J by 2 bases, with 9 bases left in between. The CDR3 sequence: CASTSSAYNEQFF. In DNA form, the CDR3 reads TGTGCCAGTACGTCTAGCGCCTACAATGAGCAGTTCTTC.

This clone occurred a few times. The V gene is TRBV9, the J gene TRBJ1-2; D possibly corresponds to TRBD1 (6 bases). Germline V lookup: CDR1 SGDLS, CDR2 YYNGEE. Trimming removed 0 bases from V and 5 bases from J, with 14 bases in between. The CDR3 is made up of 15 amino acids. The CDR3 DNA reads TGTGCCAGCAGCGTAGCGGAACAGGGAATGTATGGCTACACCTTC. This translates into CASSVAEQGMYGYTF. The full variable domain, with the rest looked up from reference TRBV9 and TRBJ1-2, is DSGVTQTPKHLITATGQRVTLRCSPRSGDLSVYWYQQSLDQGLQFLIQYYNGEERAKGNILERFSAQQFPDLHSELNLSSLELGDSALYFCASSVAEQGMYGYTFGSGTRLTVV.

The chain couples TRBV12-3 or TRBV12-4 to TRBJ2-2; D gene uncertain. Trimming cost V 3 bases and J 4 bases, with 3 bases left between them. There are 12 residues in the CDR3. The CDR3: CASSFLTGELFF. The CDR3 DNA reads TGTGCCAGCAGTTTCCTCACCGGGGAGCTGTTTTTT.

V is TRBV5-1 and J is TRBJ2-3; 7 bases agree with TRBD1. Germline lookup yields CDR1 SGHRS and CDR2 YFSETQ. V shed 5 bases and J 3 bases; nucleotides not matched to a gene: 6. This CDR3 contains 14 residues. CDR3 sequence (DNA): TGCGCCAGCAGGATTACAGGGGTTACAGATACGCAGTATTTT. Protein product: CASRITGVTDTQYF.

The V and J genes are TRBV19 and TRBJ2-7; D remains unclear. Germline loops: CDR1 LNHDA, CDR2 SQIVND (reference sequence). Trimming took off 6 bases at V and 6 bases at J, with 12 bases between the two ends. The CDR3 sequence is 12 residues long. CDR3: CASSQAQSEQYF. The CDR3, as DNA: TGTGCCAGTAGCCAAGCCCAGAGCGAGCAGTACTTC.

The chain employs TRBV4-1 and TRBJ2-7, with D perhaps TRBD1 (5 bases). V dropped 3 bases and J dropped 1 base, with 16 bases sitting between them. The germline V gene encodes CDR1 MGHRA and CDR2 YSYEKL. This CDR3 region has 16 residues. The CDR3: CASSQGRMDPSYEQYF. The CDR3 region has the DNA TGCGCCAGCAGCCAGGGGCGGATGGACCCTTCCTACGAGCAGTACTTC.